Reported below is one T cell receptor beta chain. This record belongs to a study of CD8 T cells in Susac syndrome. Blood CD8+ and CD4+ T cells underwent high-throughput TCR beta sequencing. Both CD4+ and CD8+ T cells were negatively isolated, and TEMRA cells underwent FACS enrichment. Per germline, CDR1 MNHEY and CDR2 SVGEGT. V was clipped by 3 bases and J by 4 bases, with 17 bases between them. The CDR3 extends over 16 amino acids. A quantity of about 0.5 to 1 ug RNA underwent reverse transcription using random hexamers. immunoSEQ multiplex PCR amplified TCR beta CDR3 across 54 Vbeta, 13 Jbeta. TCRdb redid the calling of the immunoSEQ multiplex PCR reads with MiXCR, one entry per CDR3 protein. The table records 65,000 to 80,000 distinct CDR3 sequences, roughly nine tenths of them present only once.

This chain joins TRBV6-2 or TRBV6-3 and TRBJ2-3, with a tentative D call TRBD2 (5 bases). Source material: CD8+ T cells from PBMCs. This sequence was found in a human donor with multiple sclerosis. In nucleotides, the CDR3 is TGTGCCAGCAGTTATGACGGGAAGGAGCTGCCAGATACGCAGTATTTT. Residues: CASSYDGKELPDTQYF.